This TCR beta chain was sequenced in a study of blood T cell repertoires in COVID-19. Sequencing used immunoSEQ multiplex PCR; TCRdb keeps in-frame clones, though not all of them. The table records 100,000 to 150,000 clones, approximately 87% of them present only once. Germline V CDR1 and CDR2: MNHEY, SMNVEV (reference sequence). V gave up 2 bases and J gave up 3 bases, with 17 bases separating them. This CDR3 spans 16 amino acids. The TCR comes from a man between 70 and 80 years old with active COVID-19. The specimen sequenced was peripheral blood. This rearrangement joins TRBV27 to TRBJ2-7; D not resolved. CDR3: CASSLPGSPKGYEQYF. The CDR3 nucleotides are TGTGCCAGCAGTTTACCAGGCTCCCCCAAAGGCTACGAGCAGTACTTC.